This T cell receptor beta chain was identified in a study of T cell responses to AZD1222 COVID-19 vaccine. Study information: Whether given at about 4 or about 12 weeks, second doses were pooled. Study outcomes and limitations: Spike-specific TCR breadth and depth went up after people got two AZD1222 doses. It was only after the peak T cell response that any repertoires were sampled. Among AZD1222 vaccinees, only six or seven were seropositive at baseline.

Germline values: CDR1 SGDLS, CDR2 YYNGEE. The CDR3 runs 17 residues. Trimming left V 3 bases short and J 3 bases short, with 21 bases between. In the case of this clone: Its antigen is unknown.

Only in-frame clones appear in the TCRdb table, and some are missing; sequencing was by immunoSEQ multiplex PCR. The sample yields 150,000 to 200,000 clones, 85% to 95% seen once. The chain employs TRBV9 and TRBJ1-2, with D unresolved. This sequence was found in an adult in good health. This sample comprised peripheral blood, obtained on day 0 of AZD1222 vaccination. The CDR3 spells CASSDGGGTLSYYGYTF. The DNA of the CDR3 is TGTGCCAGCAGCGACGGCGGTGGTACGCTCAGCTACTATGGCTACACCTTC.